Listed here are 13 T cell receptor beta chains from one sample, sequenced in a study of Graves' ophthalmopathy and Graves' hyperthyroidism. RNA transcripts yielded amplified TCR beta CDR3 regions. Amplification began with first-round RT-PCR using HTBI primers, then second-round multiplex PCR was performed. TCRdb independently ran MiXCR on the multiplex PCR reads; one entry per CDR3 protein. This table has almost 750,000 distinct CDR3 sequences, roughly two fifths appearing once. The specimen was peripheral blood. Receptors originate from an adult man with Graves' ophthalmopathy.

The table lists this clonotype with a few counts. This chain links TRBV5-8 with TRBJ1-4; D not resolved. This CDR3 region has 12 residues. V shed 0 bases and J shed 8 bases, with 5 bases lying between them. The V gene's germline CDR1 is SGHTS and CDR2 YDEGEE. The CDR3 loop is CASSLGREKLFF. The CDR3 nucleotides are TGTGCCAGCAGCTTGGGGCGGGAAAAACTGTTTTTT.

This clonotype was detected ten times or more. The chain is built from TRBV9 and TRBJ1-2, with a weak D call TRBD1 (5 bases). The CDR3 has 15 residues. Trimming removed 7 bases at V and 0 bases at J, with 16 bases between. Germline CDR1 reads SGDLS; CDR2 reads YYNGEE. DNA of the CDR3: TGTGCCAGCTCACCCGGGACCGAGGCTAACTATGGCTACACCTTC. As protein: CASSPGTEANYGYTF.

The sample holds many counts of this clonotype. The chain links TRBV10-1 to TRBJ2-5; D call uncertain. The V gene's germline CDR1 is WNHNN and CDR2 SYGVQD (reference sequence). The germline V and J ends were trimmed by 3 bases and 5 bases, with 13 bases remaining between them. The CDR3 is 14 residues long. CDR3 DNA: TGCGCCAGCAGTGAAGCACTTGGATGGGAGACCCAGTACTTC. Translated: CASSEALGWETQYF.

J is TRBJ1-4 and V is TRBV25-1; TRBD1 might be the D (5 bases). The germline V gene has CDR1 MGHDK and CDR2 SYGVNS. The germline V and J ends were trimmed by 1 base and 4 bases, with 10 bases remaining between them. This CDR3 has 15 residues. The CDR3 sequence is CASSESGQNNEKLFF. As DNA, the CDR3 is TGTGCCAGCAGTGAATCCGGACAAAATAATGAAAAACTGTTTTTT.

This CDR3 is CASSLPPGQGEEKLFF. CDR3 sequence (DNA): TGTGCCAGCAGTTTACCTCCGGGACAGGGAGAAGAAAAACTGTTTTTT. V is TRBV25-1 and J is TRBJ1-4; 9 nucleotides line up with TRBD1. Germline CDR1 is MGHDK and CDR2 is SYGVNS. V gave up 5 bases and J gave up 8 bases; unmatched junction bases: 12. The CDR3 totals 16 residues.

The chain combines TRBV20-1 with TRBJ2-7, with D possibly TRBD2 on 7 matching bases. The V gene lost 2 bases and the J gene lost 2 bases, with 13 bases spanning the gap. CDR1 DFQATT and CDR2 SNEGSKA come from the germline V gene (reference sequence). This CDR3 contains 14 residues. The CDR3 DNA reads TGCAGTGCTAGAAGAGGGGGAGGGACCTACGAGCAGTACTTC. Its translation: CSARRGGGTYEQYF.

The V call is TRBV7-6, the J call TRBJ2-2; tentatively, D is TRBD1 (5 bases). The CDR3 consists of 15 residues. The V gene's germline CDR1 is SGHVS and CDR2 FNYEAQ. V shed 6 bases and J shed 6 bases, with 17 bases lying between them. The DNA for the CDR3 is TGTGCCAGCAGTCGGGCCGAGACAGTTTCCGGGGAGCTGTTTTTT. This sequence encodes CASSRAETVSGELFF. The variable domain in full, with the rest retrieved from reference TRBV7-6 and TRBJ2-2, is GAGVSQSPRYKVTKRGQDVALRCDPISGHVSLYWYRQALGQGPEFLTYFNYEAQQDKSGLPNDRFSAERPEGSISTLTIQRTEQRDSAMYRCASSRAETVSGELFFGEGSRLTVL.

This clonotype has a handful of counts. A much larger clonotype is one base distant, so this may be a read error. V gene TRBV24-1 combines with J gene TRBJ2-5; the D gene is possibly TRBD2 (7 bases). The CDR3 has 16 residues. Germline CDR1 and CDR2: KGHDR and SFDVKD. V lost 0 bases and J lost 5, with 15 bases in between. CDR3 loop: CATSDLRGGLGETQYF. The CDR3 DNA is TGTGCCACCAGTGATTTGAGGGGGGGTCTTGGCGAGACCCAGTACTTC.

Regarding this clonotype: The conserved final phenylalanine or tryptophan is absent from the CDR3, which likely points to a read error. This chain connects TRBV14 to TRBJ1-2, with D maybe TRBD1 (6 bases). In germline, CDR1 is SGHDN, CDR2 FVKESK. The length of the CDR3 is 15 residues. Trimming took 3 bases from V and 7 from J, leaving 18 bases between them. The chain's CDR3 is CASSQRRTAQGGYTL. The CDR3 bases are TGTGCCAGCAGCCAGCGCAGGACAGCCCAGGGTGGCTACACCCTC.

The V call is TRBV19, the J call TRBJ1-5, with 9 bases fitting TRBD1. The CDR3 sequence is 16 residues long. V gave up 9 bases and J gave up 1 base; unmatched junction bases: 10. The germline V gene has CDR1 LNHDA and CDR2 SQIVND (reference sequence). The CDR3 reads CASSRGDRVSNQPQHF. DNA for the CDR3: TGTGCCAGCAGCCGCGGGGACAGGGTGAGCAATCAGCCCCAGCATTTT.

This chain's CDR3 is CASEGGSSPLHF. DNA for the CDR3: TGTGCCAGTGAAGGGGGATCGTCACCCCTCCACTTT. This chain connects TRBV25-1 to TRBJ1-6; the D gene is possibly TRBD1 (6 bases). CDR3 length: 12 residues. With 9 bases removed from V and 10 bases from J, the gap between germline ends came to 13 bases. Germline V lookup: CDR1 MGHDK, CDR2 SYGVNS.

This clonotype was seen at least ten times. This chain links TRBV7-3 with TRBJ2-5, with 9 bases identical to TRBD2. Unmatched junction bases numbered 2, after V lost 2 bases and J lost 1 base. The germline V gene encodes CDR1 SGHTA and CDR2 FQGTGA. This CDR3 contains 15 residues. CDR3 amino acids: CASSLRRGGQETQYF. The DNA for the CDR3 is TGTGCCAGCAGCTTACGGCGGGGGGGCCAAGAGACCCAGTACTTC.

This clonotype was detected only a few times. CDR3 loop: CASSLIRITDTQYF. The CDR3 DNA reads TGTGCCAGCAGCTTAATCAGGATCACAGATACGCAGTATTTT. The chain uses TRBV11-2 and TRBJ2-3; D is undetermined. In germline, CDR1 is SGHAT, CDR2 FQNNGV. The V and J ends lost 2 bases and 2 bases respectively, with 8 bases between them. The CDR3 consists of 14 residues.